A single sample gave rise to the 24 T cell receptor beta chains below, sequenced in a study of metastatic and nonmetastatic thyroid tumors (dated by TCRdb to the early 2020s). Library method: PCR. The sequencer was an Illumina HiSeq 4000. Starting from the raw public reads, TCRdb applied fastp trimming at Q25, assembled clones with MiXCR and retained in-frame beta chains. The sample has tens of thousands of clones on record, around a quarter of them singletons. The ten top clones hold 3% to 3.5% of the sample. Before undergoing thyroid surgery, none of the patients had been given any kind of treatment. Sequencing was carried out using blood. All receptors come from a male donor with papillary thyroid cancer or a benign thyroid nodule (not recorded which). Some clones in this sample may be carry-over from other donors' samples.

This clone was seen only a few times. Since a much larger clone is just one base distant, this may be a read error. V is TRBV20-1 and J is TRBJ2-7, with 7 bases fitting TRBD2. V lost 4 bases, J lost 2 bases, and 14 bases stayed unmatched. There are 16 residues in the CDR3. Per germline, CDR1 DFQATT and CDR2 SNEGSKA (reference sequence). The CDR3 sequence is CSATKGAGALPYEQYF. CDR3 nucleotide sequence: TGCAGTGCTACCAAAGGGGCGGGAGCCCTACCCTACGAGCAGTACTTC.

This clone was seen ten or more times. The V gene is TRBV27, the J gene TRBJ2-1, with D possibly called TRBD1 or TRBD2 (5 bases each). V was clipped by 6 bases and J by 4 bases, with 16 bases between them. Per germline, CDR1 MNHEY and CDR2 SMNVEV (reference sequence). The CDR3 runs to 15 residues. For the CDR3, the DNA is TGTGCCAGCAGAAAAAGGGACGGCCATTACAATGAGCAGTTCTTC. Its translation: CASRKRDGHYNEQFF.

This clone has a count of ten or more. This chain links TRBV7-8 with TRBJ2-7; 11 bases line up with TRBD1. J gave up 0 bases and V 3 bases, and 1 base lay outside the gene matches. Germline-derived CDR1 and CDR2 are SGHVS and FQNEAQ. CDR3 size: 15 residues. This chain's CDR3 is CASSLDRGPSYEQYF. As DNA, the CDR3 is TGTGCCAGCAGCTTGGACAGGGGGCCCTCCTACGAGCAGTACTTC.

This clone was detected many times. Different DNA sequences within this sample yield the same CDR3. The rearrangement links TRBV28 to TRBJ1-2; D is unresolved. Germline V gene sequence: CDR1 MDHEN, CDR2 SYDVKM. This CDR3 is built from 13 residues. V was pared by 2 bases and J by 8 bases, with 12 bases between. CDR3 sequence reads: CASSLNGRPGYTF. CDR3 sequence (DNA): TGTGCCAGCAGTTTAAATGGAAGGCCCGGCTACACCTTC.

This clone is termed medium-sized. V usage is TRBV6-5 and J usage is TRBJ2-5; 8 bases agree with TRBD1. Germline V gene lookup returns CDR1 MNHEY and CDR2 SVGAGI. This CDR3 comprises 15 residues. V was clipped by 1 base and J by 1 base; unmatched bases: 2. The CDR3 DNA reads as TGTGCCAGCAGTTACTGGCAGGGGGCCCAAGAGACCCAGTACTTC. Translation gives CASSYWQGAQETQYF.

The chain links TRBV2 to TRBJ2-7; possible D gene TRBD2, 6 bases. V lost 6 bases and J lost 0, with 15 bases in between. Germline values: CDR1 SNHLY, CDR2 FYNNEI. The CDR3 totals 15 residues. The CDR3 DNA reads TGTGCCAGCAGCTCCCGACCGGGGGACTCCTACGAGCAGTACTTC. It translates to CASSSRPGDSYEQYF.

This clone showed up many times. V usage is TRBV19 and J usage is TRBJ2-3, with TRBD2 as a possible D gene (5 bases). Trimming cost V 11 bases and J 1 base, with 13 bases left between them. Per the germline V gene, CDR1 is LNHDA and CDR2 is SQIVND (reference sequence). This CDR3 contains 13 residues. Here the CDR3 DNA reads TGTGCCTCCAAAGGAGCGGGCACAGATACGCAGTATTTT. This encodes CASKGAGTDTQYF.

The sample holds many counts of this clone. The CDR3 protein is CSARPQTGRGNYGYTF. CDR3 nucleotides: TGCAGTGCTAGACCTCAGACAGGCCGCGGGAACTATGGCTACACCTTC. The chain recombines TRBV20-1 with TRBJ1-2, with D perhaps TRBD1 (6 bases). V was cut by 2 bases and J by 2 bases, with 18 bases left in between. The germline CDR1 and CDR2 sequences are DFQATT and SNEGSKA (reference sequence). The CDR3 spans 16 residues.

This clone was observed many times. CDR3 DNA: TGTGCCTGGAGTGTAGTCAATGAGCAGTTCTTC. Translating it yields CAWSVVNEQFF. The gene calls are TRBV30 and TRBJ2-1; D not resolved. The CDR3 sequence is 11 residues long. Trimming removed 0 bases at V and 6 bases at J, with 3 bases between. Germline V lookup: CDR1 GTSNPN, CDR2 SVGIG (reference sequence).

Many counts were recorded for this clone. The genes are TRBV5-1 and TRBJ2-3; D might be TRBD2 (5 bases). This CDR3 comprises 16 residues. V was cut by 0 bases and J by 4 bases, with 15 bases left in between. CDR1 and CDR2 from the germline V gene are SGHRS and YFSETQ. The CDR3 reads CASSLVAGLGPDTQYF. As DNA, the CDR3 is TGCGCCAGCAGCTTGGTTGCGGGCCTGGGCCCAGATACGCAGTATTTT.

There are many counts of this clone. This chain connects TRBV5-6 to TRBJ2-5; D might be TRBD2 (5 bases). Germline CDR1 is SGHDT and CDR2 is YYEEEE. The CDR3 consists of 13 residues. Trimming took 6 bases from V and 1 from J, leaving 10 bases between them. This CDR3 reads CASNTGIQETQYF. CDR3 nucleotide sequence: TGTGCCAGCAATACGGGAATCCAAGAGACCCAGTACTTC.

The CDR3 DNA reads as TGTGCCAGCAGTCCGGACATCCTGGGAGGCTACACCTTC. Its protein is CASSPDILGGYTF. The genes are TRBV6-1 and TRBJ1-2; tentative D call: TRBD1 (5 bases). The CDR3 contains 13 residues. Germline V gives CDR1 MNHNS, CDR2 SASEGT. Trimming cost V 5 bases and J 8 bases, with 15 bases left between them.

This clone occurred many times. This rearrangement joins TRBV20-1 to TRBJ2-5; either TRBD1 or TRBD2 may supply D (5 bases each). V was trimmed by 5 bases and J by 7 bases, leaving 20 bases between them. The CDR3 is 14 amino acids. Germline V gives CDR1 DFQATT, CDR2 SNEGSKA (reference sequence). CDR3 protein: CSALTGTVLGTQYF. In DNA form, the CDR3 reads TGCAGTGCTCTGACCGGGACGGTGCTAGGGACCCAGTACTTC.

This clone was counted ten times or more. This chain connects TRBV10-3 to TRBJ2-3, with D maybe TRBD1 (5 bases). The CDR3 runs to 14 residues. Germline-derived CDR1 and CDR2 are ENHRY and SYGVKD. Trimming took 2 bases from V and 2 from J, leaving 8 bases between them. CDR3 DNA: TGTGCCATCAGTGAGCCAGGGCTCACAGATACGCAGTATTTT. It translates to CAISEPGLTDTQYF.

This clone showed up many times. DNA of the CDR3: TGCGCCAGCAGCCAAGAGGAATGGAGGCAGGGGCCCTACGAGCAGTACTTC. Translation: CASSQEEWRQGPYEQYF. The chain carries TRBV4-1 and TRBJ2-7; perhaps TRBD1 as D (6 bases). Germline CDR1 and CDR2: MGHRA and YSYEKL. V was shortened by 0 bases and J by 2 bases, with 17 bases between the two germline ends. CDR3 length: 17 residues.

This clone is judged medium-sized. Other DNA sequences in the sample encode the same CDR3. The chain recombines TRBV6-1 with TRBJ2-7; D is undetermined. Germline V CDR1 and CDR2: MNHNS, SASEGT. The CDR3 is made up of 13 amino acids. Trimming stripped 7 bases from V and 3 bases from J, with 13 bases between. CDR3 sequence reads: CASTSAPVYEQYF. CDR3 bases: TGTGCCAGCACTTCAGCGCCAGTCTACGAGCAGTACTTC.

This clone was observed many times. This chain connects TRBV4-1 to TRBJ2-2; D is uncertain. The CDR3 length is 18 residues. V lost 1 base and J lost 4, with 19 bases in between. Germline-derived CDR1 and CDR2 are MGHRA and YSYEKL. CDR3 DNA sequence: TGCGCCAGCAGCCAAGGTCCAACCTGGCGCCCCGGCACCGGGGAGCTGTTTTTT. Translated: CASSQGPTWRPGTGELFF.

This clone has at least ten counts. CDR3 nucleotide sequence: TGTGCCACCAGTGACCAGGGGTTAGACACCGGGGAGCTGTTTTTT. This gives the protein CATSDQGLDTGELFF. This chain uses TRBV24-1 with TRBJ2-2, with D possibly TRBD1 on 6 matching bases. The germline CDR1 and CDR2 sequences are KGHDR and SFDVKD. V lost 4 bases and J 3 bases, leaving 11 bases between the germline ends. This CDR3 is 15 amino acids long.

This clone was counted ten times or more. V usage is TRBV4-1 and J usage is TRBJ2-1; 7 positions agree with TRBD1. The germline gives CDR1 MGHRA, CDR2 YSYEKL. Trimming cost V 1 base and J 5 bases; bases outside gene matches: 5. The CDR3 spans 15 residues. CDR3 DNA: TGCGCCAGCAGCCAAGGAAGGACAGGACACAATGAGCAGTTCTTC. It translates to CASSQGRTGHNEQFF.

This clone was detected many times. The J gene is TRBJ2-1, the V gene TRBV7-9; perhaps TRBD1 as D (6 bases). V was shortened by 4 bases and J by 6 bases, with 10 bases between the two germline ends. This CDR3 contains 13 residues. The germline gives CDR1 SEHNR, CDR2 FQNEAQ (reference sequence). The CDR3 bases are TGTGCCAGCAGCTCGGACAGTCCCAATGAGCAGTTCTTC. It codes for CASSSDSPNEQFF.

This clone was seen ten or more times. The chain joins TRBV10-3 to TRBJ2-1; D not certain. CDR3 length: 11 amino acids. Germline-derived CDR1 and CDR2 are ENHRY and SYGVKD. Trimming took off 2 bases at V and 7 bases at J, with 3 bases between the two ends. The CDR3 spells CAISEQNEQFF. In DNA form, the CDR3 reads TGTGCCATCAGTGAGCAGAATGAGCAGTTCTTC.

Only a few counts were recorded for this clone. The junction departs from germline at one end; a sequencing error may be responsible. This chain joins TRBV12-3 or TRBV12-4 and TRBJ2-5; tentatively, D is TRBD1 (5 bases). This CDR3 is 13 amino acids long. In nucleotides, the CDR3 is TGTTCCAGCAGTTGGGCAGGGCGGGAGACCCAGTACTTC. Protein: CSSSWAGRETQYF.

The V and J genes are TRBV5-8 and TRBJ2-7; weak D call: TRBD1 (7 bases). Trimming left V 5 bases short and J 2 bases short, with 20 bases between. The germline V gene has CDR1 SGHTS and CDR2 YDEGEE. The CDR3 is 16 residues long. The CDR3 region is CASRKIRGTYPYEQYF. DNA of the CDR3: TGTGCCAGCAGAAAAATCAGGGGGACTTACCCCTACGAGCAGTACTTC.

Regarding this clone: The junction does not match germline at one end; this may be a read error. CDR3 sequence (DNA): TGTGCCTGGAGACTTAACACAGATACGAAGTATTTT. Amino acid sequence: CAWRLNTDTKYF. V is TRBV30 and J is TRBJ2-3; D remains ambiguous. The CDR3 spans 12 residues. CDR1 is GTSNPN and CDR2 is SVGIG in the germline V gene (reference sequence).